What follows are 16 T cell receptor beta chains derived from one specimen sequenced in a study of beta chain features in type 1 diabetes. Antigens of these TCRs are unknown. Investigators reverse transcribed all isolated RNA, so they sequenced expressed TCRB transcripts. Repertoires were generated with immunoSEQ multiplex PCR, while TCRdb's copy carries only in-frame clones and drops some. This repertoire shows hundreds of thousands of clones, more than 12% found once; its top ten account for roughly 0.04%. Study findings and constraints: The study found moderately but significantly shorter TCRB CDR3s in all four CD4+ subsets of Type 1 diabetes patients.

Source material: naive CD4+ T cells from blood. The receptors shown here come from a man aged 18 to 29 with type 1 diabetes.

This rearrangement joins TRBV15 to TRBJ2-7; possible D gene TRBD2, 5 bases. The CDR3 totals 14 residues. Germline V gene lookup returns CDR1 LNHNV and CDR2 YYDKDF (reference sequence). V was pared by 0 bases and J by 3 bases, with 9 bases between. CDR3: CATSREWGDYEQYF. CDR3 nucleotide sequence: TGTGCCACCAGCAGAGAATGGGGAGACTACGAGCAGTACTTC.

This chain links TRBV29-1 with TRBJ1-2; TRBD1 matches at 8 bases. The CDR3 totals 12 residues. V shed 2 bases and J 7 bases; nucleotides not matched to a gene: 3. Germline assignment: CDR1 SQVTM and CDR2 ANQGSEA. Here the CDR3 reads CSVEQGAGGYTF. The CDR3 nucleotides are TGCAGCGTTGAACAGGGGGCGGGTGGCTACACCTTC.

This clone has a handful of counts. The chain is built from TRBV2 and TRBJ2-3, with unresolved D. The CDR3 length is 12 residues. Germline CDR1 SNHLY, CDR2 FYNNEI. V was shortened by 6 bases and J by 0 bases, with 4 bases between the two germline ends. The CDR3 nucleotides read TGTGCCAGCAGGATTAGCACAGATACGCAGTATTTT. The encoded protein is CASRISTDTQYF.

This clone turned up a few times. This chain connects TRBV4-2 to TRBJ2-2; TRBD2 agrees at 10 bases. In germline, CDR1 is LGHNA, CDR2 YNFKEQ. V dropped 4 bases and J dropped 4; count of bases not matched to a gene: 6. The CDR3 sequence is 16 residues long. The CDR3 loop is CASSLSGRAITGELFF. CDR3 sequence (DNA): TGTGCCAGCAGCCTCAGCGGGAGGGCCATCACCGGGGAGCTGTTTTTT.

Concerning this clone itself: Other DNA sequences within the sample encode an identical CDR3. The chain links TRBV5-1 to TRBJ2-5; D not certain. This CDR3 comprises 11 residues. Germline CDR1 and CDR2: SGHRS and YFSETQ. The V end was cut by 4 bases, the J end by 5 bases, with 6 bases between. The CDR3 loop is CASSIRETQYF. The CDR3 DNA is TGCGCCAGCAGCATCAGGGAGACCCAGTACTTC.

This clone is a singleton in its sample. The chain links TRBV5-1 to TRBJ1-3; D unresolved. The V end lost 4 bases, the J end lost 3 bases, and 23 bases lay between the germline ends. CDR1 and CDR2 from the germline V gene are SGHRS and YFSETQ. There are 18 residues in the CDR3. CDR3 nucleotide sequence: TGCGCCAGCAGCCCTCGGTCCCGGGCCCCAGGCTATGGAAACACCATATATTTT. Protein sequence: CASSPRSRAPGYGNTIYF.

The chain carries TRBV19 and TRBJ2-7; the D call may be TRBD1 or TRBD2 (5 bases each). The CDR3 is 14 residues long. Germline CDR1 reads LNHDA; CDR2 reads SQIVND (reference sequence). The ends were cut back, 4 bases at V and 0 bases at J, with 10 bases in the middle. The DNA for the CDR3 is TGTGCCAGTAGTACCGTAGGGACCTCCTACGAGCAGTACTTC. It encodes CASSTVGTSYEQYF.

The gene calls are TRBV6-5 and TRBJ1-5; TRBD1 matches at 7 bases. V lost 4 bases, J lost 2 bases, and 8 bases stayed unmatched. The germline V gene encodes CDR1 MNHEY and CDR2 SVGAGI. This CDR3 contains 16 residues. The CDR3 sequence: CASSLKGAHGNQPQHF. DNA of the CDR3: TGTGCCAGCAGTTTAAAGGGGGCGCACGGCAATCAGCCCCAGCATTTT.

This clone was detected only a few times. Other DNA sequences of this sample code for an identical CDR3. This chain connects TRBV4-3 to TRBJ1-2; TRBD1 might be the D (5 bases). The length of the CDR3 is 13 residues. CDR1 and CDR2 from the germline V gene are LGHNA and YSLEER. V was trimmed by 1 base and J by 5 bases, leaving 8 bases between them. CDR3 sequence reads: CASSQAQGYGYTF. CDR3 DNA: TGCGCCAGCAGCCAAGCTCAGGGTTATGGCTACACCTTC.

This clone was seen only a few times. J is TRBJ1-1 and V is TRBV2, with TRBD1 identical over 7 bases. The CDR3 extends over 13 amino acids. V shed 7 bases, J shed 3 bases, and the junction held 5 bases outside the gene matches. Germline CDR1 reads SNHLY; CDR2 reads FYNNEI. The CDR3 nucleotides are TGTGCCAGCATCTTCGGGACAGACACTGAAGCTTTCTTT. The encoded protein is CASIFGTDTEAFF. The full variable domain, rest sourced from reference TRBV2 and TRBJ1-1, is EPEVTQTPSHQVTQMGQEVILRCVPISNHLYFYWYRQILGQKVEFLVSFYNNEISEKSEIFDDQFSVERPDGSNFTLKIRSTKLEDSAMYFCASIFGTDTEAFFGQGTRLTVV.

The genes are TRBV5-1 and TRBJ2-3, with 7 nucleotides matching TRBD2. Germline V gives CDR1 SGHRS, CDR2 YFSETQ. The CDR3 contains 16 residues. The junction had 6 bases not matched to a gene; V was cut back by 0 bases and J by 2 bases. The CDR3 nucleotides are TGCGCCAGCAGCTTGGGGGCTAGCGGATACACAGATACGCAGTATTTT. Translation: CASSLGASGYTDTQYF.

This clone was observed a handful of times. The rearrangement links TRBV30 to TRBJ2-7; no clear D gene. Germline CDR1 is GTSNPN and CDR2 is SVGIG (reference sequence). This CDR3 spans 14 amino acids. Trimming took off 3 bases at V and 0 bases at J, with 12 bases between the two ends. The CDR3 DNA sequence: TGTGCCTGGAGCCCTGGGGTTAGCTCCTACGAGCAGTACTTC. It specifies CAWSPGVSSYEQYF.

This clone has only a few counts. The DNA for the CDR3 is TGCGCCAGCAGCTCGGTGCGAACCAACTACGAGCAGTACTTC. Protein product: CASSSVRTNYEQYF. The chain joins TRBV5-1 to TRBJ2-7, with unresolved D. Germline loops: CDR1 SGHRS, CDR2 YFSETQ. Trimming took off 3 bases at V and 3 bases at J, with 13 bases between the two ends. This CDR3 has 14 residues. The full variable domain, with the rest looked up from reference TRBV5-1 and TRBJ2-7, is KAGVTQTPRYLIKTRGQQVTLSCSPISGHRSVSWYQQTPGQGLQFLFEYFSETQRNKGNFPGRFSGRQFSNSRSEMNVSTLELGDSALYLCASSSVRTNYEQYFGPGTRLTVT.

This clone has only a few counts. The chain recombines TRBV9 with TRBJ1-2; D is possibly TRBD1 (5 bases). CDR1 SGDLS and CDR2 YYNGEE come from the germline V gene. The CDR3 is 14 residues long. Between the trimmed V and J ends, which lost 0 bases and 2 bases, there was a span of 8 bases. The CDR3 sequence is CASSVVGTNYGYTF. The CDR3 DNA sequence: TGTGCCAGCAGCGTAGTAGGGACCAACTATGGCTACACCTTC.

Remarks on this clone: Distinct nucleotide sequences in the sample also encode this CDR3. The chain recombines TRBV28 with TRBJ2-7; D ambiguous. Trimming left V 1 base short and J 0 bases short, with 1 base between. The CDR3 spans 12 residues. Germline V gives CDR1 MDHEN, CDR2 SYDVKM. CDR3 sequence reads: CASSLFSYEQYF. Here the CDR3 DNA reads TGTGCCAGCAGTTTATTCTCCTACGAGCAGTACTTC. Complete variable domain (other parts from reference TRBV28 and TRBJ2-7): DVKVTQSSRYLVKRTGEKVFLECVQDMDHENMFWYRQDPGLGLRLIYFSYDVKMKEKGDIPEGYSVSREKKERFSLILESASTNQTSMYLCASSLFSYEQYFGPGTRLTVT.

The chain joins TRBV6-5 to TRBJ2-1, with D possibly TRBD1 on 5 matching bases. V lost 6 bases and J 2 bases, leaving 8 bases between the germline ends. Looked up from germline, CDR1 is MNHEY and CDR2 is SVGAGI. This CDR3 comprises 13 residues. CDR3 bases: TGTGCCAGCAGAAAGACAGCCTACAATGAGCAGTTCTTC. It codes for CASRKTAYNEQFF.